Sequencing of this T cell receptor beta chain was carried out in a study of OX40 agonist ivuxolimab in advanced cancers. At the level of the study: It was ivuxolimab, an agonistic anti-OX40 (CD134) antibody, that patients were treated with. The dose of intravenous ivuxolimab that patients received every 2 weeks ranged from 0.01 to 10 mg/kg.

The method was immunoSEQ multiplex PCR; TCRdb's version includes in-frame clones alone and lacks a portion of them. Of 92,000 or so clones detected, 85% to 90% appear once; the ten largest clones hold about 7%. Study-wide findings and caveats: Normalized T-cell clonal expansion was also low in a subset of nonresponders. Clonal expansion among partial responders at 0.1-3.0 mg/kg ranked near the lowest.

CDR3 length: 13 amino acids. The V end was cut by 1 base, the J end by 8 bases, with 9 bases between. Germline V gene data show CDR1 as MNHEY and CDR2 as SMNVEV (reference sequence). In the case of this clone: What it binds is not known.

V and J are TRBV27 and TRBJ2-1; D uncertain. The receptor was derived from an adult with an advanced solid tumor such as melanoma, head and neck, liver or kidney cancer. Sequenced here: CD4+ or CD8+ T cells sorted from blood, sampled in a trial of the OX40 agonist ivuxolimab. In DNA, the CDR3 is TGTGCCAGCAGTTTATTCCAGGTGGATGAGCAGTTCTTC. Translated: CASSLFQVDEQFF.